This TCR beta chain was sequenced in a study of T cells in pancreatic ductal adenocarcinoma. Overall study results and limits: This surgical cohort overrepresents the minority presenting with early-stage disease. Tumor samples had fewer productive templates and around 7.2-fold fewer unique clonotypes than blood. Tumor and blood clonality did not differ significantly, about 0.12 versus 0.079.

The method was immunoSEQ multiplex PCR; TCRdb's version includes in-frame clones alone and lacks a portion of them. The sample carries around 100,000 clones, nearly 95% recorded once. No neoadjuvant therapy was given to the selected pancreatic ductal adenocarcinoma patients before their surgery. CDR1 is LGHNA and CDR2 is YNFKEQ in the germline V gene. This CDR3 contains 20 residues. V gave up 4 bases and J gave up 10 bases; unmatched junction bases: 25. Notes on this clone: What it binds is not known.

The chain joins TRBV4-2 to TRBJ2-1; 10 bases align to TRBD2. The material sequenced was PBMCs. The clonotype originates from a human donor with pancreatic ductal adenocarcinoma. CDR3 DNA sequence: TGTGCCAGCAGCCCGGCCGAAAACAAGGGCGCTAGCGGGAGACTAGGGGAGCAGTTCTTC. Its translation is CASSPAENKGASGRLGEQFF.